Listed here are 2 T cell receptor beta chains from one sample, sequenced in a study of T-cell memory formation after mild COVID-19. One entry per CDR3 protein results from TCRdb running MiXCR on the 5' RACE reads. The sample consists of over 300,000 distinct CDR3 sequences, 20% to 25% of them appearing once. The specimen sequenced was PBMCs or a T cell subset sorted from them (not recorded which). Receptor source: a man between 18 and 29 years old who had mild COVID-19 (a few samples of this study predate the infection). Cell type and time point are not known.

There are a few counts of this clonotype. The chain combines TRBV5-1 with TRBJ1-1; 7 positions match TRBD1. The junction had 13 bases not matched to a gene; V was cut back by 6 bases and J by 2 bases. The CDR3 loop spans 16 amino acids. Per the germline V gene, CDR1 is SGHRS and CDR2 is YFSETQ. The CDR3, as DNA: TGCGCCAGCACCTATCTGACAGGGAACATTAACACTGAAGCTTTCTTT. Translated, it gives CASTYLTGNINTEAFF.

This clonotype was seen repeatedly, ten times or more. V usage is TRBV4-1 and J usage is TRBJ2-3; D is possibly TRBD2 (7 bases). V was clipped by 2 bases and J by 3 bases, with 15 bases between them. CDR1 is MGHRA and CDR2 is YSYEKL in the germline V gene. The CDR3 is 16 residues long. Here the CDR3 reads CASSQPRRGGTDTQYF. In DNA form, the CDR3 reads TGCGCCAGCAGCCAACCTAGAAGGGGGGGGACAGATACGCAGTATTTT.